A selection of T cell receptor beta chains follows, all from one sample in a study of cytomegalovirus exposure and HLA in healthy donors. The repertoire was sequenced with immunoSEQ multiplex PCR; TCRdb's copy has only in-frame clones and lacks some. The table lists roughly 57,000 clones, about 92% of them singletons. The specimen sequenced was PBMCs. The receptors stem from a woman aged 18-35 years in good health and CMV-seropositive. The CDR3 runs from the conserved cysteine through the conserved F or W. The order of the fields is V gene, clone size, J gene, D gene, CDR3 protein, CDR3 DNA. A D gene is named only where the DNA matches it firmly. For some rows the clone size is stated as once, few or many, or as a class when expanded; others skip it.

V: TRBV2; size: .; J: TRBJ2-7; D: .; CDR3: CASRVSSYEQYF; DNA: TGTGCCAGCAGGGTGAGCTCCTACGAGCAGTACTTC
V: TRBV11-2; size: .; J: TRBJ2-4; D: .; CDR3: CASSLGGDQYF; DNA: TGTGCCAGCAGCTTAGGGGGGGATCAGTACTTC
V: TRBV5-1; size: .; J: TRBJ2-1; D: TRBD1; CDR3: CASSSGQGWNEQFF; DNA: TGCGCCAGCAGCTCCGGACAGGGTTGGAATGAGCAGTTCTTC
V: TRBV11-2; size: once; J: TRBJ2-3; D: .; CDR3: CASSFSGLALDTQYF; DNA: TGTGCCAGCAGCTTCAGCGGGCTAGCGTTGGATACGCAGTATTTT
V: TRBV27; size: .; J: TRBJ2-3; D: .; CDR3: CASSTGGYTQYF; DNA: TGTGCCAGCAGTACGGGCGGGTATACGCAGTATTTT
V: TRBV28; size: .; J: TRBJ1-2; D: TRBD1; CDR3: CASSFVDRDYGYTF; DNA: TGTGCCAGCAGTTTCGTGGACAGGGACTATGGCTACACCTTC
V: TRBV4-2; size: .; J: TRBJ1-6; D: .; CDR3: CASSQEFVMEGALIQPLHF; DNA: TGTGCCAGCAGCCAAGAATTTGTCATGGAGGGAGCCCTAATTCAACCCCTCCACTTT
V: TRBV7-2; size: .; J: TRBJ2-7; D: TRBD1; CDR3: CASSLGGQSYEQYF; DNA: TGTGCCAGCAGCTTAGGGGGACAGTCCTACGAGCAGTACTTC
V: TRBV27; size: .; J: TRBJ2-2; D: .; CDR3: CASSLILTNTGELFF; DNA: TGTGCCAGCAGTTTAATTCTAACGAACACCGGGGAGCTGTTTTTT
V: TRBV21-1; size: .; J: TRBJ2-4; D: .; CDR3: CASSKAPEAAKNIQYF; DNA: TGTGCCAGCAGCAAAGCGCCCGAAGCAGCCAAAAACATTCAGTACTTC
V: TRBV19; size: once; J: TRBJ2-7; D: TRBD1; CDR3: CASSWTGGISYEQYF; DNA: TGTGCCAGTAGTTGGACAGGGGGGATCTCCTACGAGCAGTACTTC